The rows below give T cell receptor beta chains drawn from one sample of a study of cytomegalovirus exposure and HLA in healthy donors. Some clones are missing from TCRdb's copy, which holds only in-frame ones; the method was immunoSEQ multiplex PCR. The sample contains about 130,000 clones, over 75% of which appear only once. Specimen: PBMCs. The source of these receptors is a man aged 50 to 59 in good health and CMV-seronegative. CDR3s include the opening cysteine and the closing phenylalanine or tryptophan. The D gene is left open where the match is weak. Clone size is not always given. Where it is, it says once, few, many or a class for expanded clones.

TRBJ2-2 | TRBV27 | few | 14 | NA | TGTGCCAGCAGTTTATCGCGGGACACCGGGGAGCTGTTTTTT | CASSLSRDTGELFF
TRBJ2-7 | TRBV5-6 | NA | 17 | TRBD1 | TGTGCCAGCAGCTTGCCCAGGGGGACAGCTCGCTCCTACGAGCAGTACTTC | CASSLPRGTARSYEQYF
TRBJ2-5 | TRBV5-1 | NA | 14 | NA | TGCGCCAGCAGCTTGGATGTAGCGACGAAGACCCAGTACTTC | CASSLDVATKTQYF
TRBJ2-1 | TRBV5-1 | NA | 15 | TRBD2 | TGCGCCAGCAGCTTGGTAGCGGGAGGGCGCAATGAGCAGTTCTTC | CASSLVAGGRNEQFF
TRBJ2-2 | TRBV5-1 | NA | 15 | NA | TGCGCCAGCAGCTTGGGTCCAGGGTTGCCCGGGGAGCTGTTTTTT | CASSLGPGLPGELFF
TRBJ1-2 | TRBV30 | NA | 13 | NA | TGTGCCTGGAAGACAGGTTCTTTTAGTGGCTACACCTTC | CAWKTGSFSGYTF
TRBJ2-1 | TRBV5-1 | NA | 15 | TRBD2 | TGCGCCAGCAGCTTGGGGACTAGCCCCTACAATGAGCAGTTCTTC | CASSLGTSPYNEQFF
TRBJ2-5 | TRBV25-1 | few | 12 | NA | TGTGCCAGCAGTGGAGGAGGAGAGACCCAGTACTTC | CASSGGGETQYF
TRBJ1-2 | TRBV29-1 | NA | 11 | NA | TGCAGCGTTGACCCCGAGTATGGCTACACCTTC | CSVDPEYGYTF
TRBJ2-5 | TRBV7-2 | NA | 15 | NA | TGTGCCAGCAGCTTAGGGCTTGGCGGACAAGAGACCCAGTACTTC | CASSLGLGGQETQYF
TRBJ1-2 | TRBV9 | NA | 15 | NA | TGTGCCAGCAGCGTAGATGGAGGAGGAAACTATGGCTACACCTTC | CASSVDGGGNYGYTF
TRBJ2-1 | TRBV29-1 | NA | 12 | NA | TGCAGCGTTGAAGATCAACTATATGAGCAGTTCTTC | CSVEDQLYEQFF
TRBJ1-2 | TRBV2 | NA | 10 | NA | TGTGCCAGCAGTGAAGACAGGCGTGCCTTC | CASSEDRRAF
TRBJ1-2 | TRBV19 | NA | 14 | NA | TGTGCCAGTAGTATAGCGCCGGGTGGCTATGGCTACACCTTC | CASSIAPGGYGYTF
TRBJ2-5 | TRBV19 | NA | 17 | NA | TGTGCCAGTAGTATCCAATCCCGACTAGTTTTGGCCGAGACCCAGTACTTC | CASSIQSRLVLAETQYF
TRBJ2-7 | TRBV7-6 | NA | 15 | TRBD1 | TGTGCCAGCAGCTTGACCGGGACAGTAGTCTACGAGCAGTACTTC | CASSLTGTVVYEQYF
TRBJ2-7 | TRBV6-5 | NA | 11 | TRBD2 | TGTGCCAGCGGGGGGGAGTACGAGCAGTACTTC | CASGGEYEQYF
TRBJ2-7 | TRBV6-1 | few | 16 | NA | TGTGCCAGCAGTGATCCGACGCTGGCGGGGAGCTACGAGCAGTACTTC | CASSDPTLAGSYEQYF
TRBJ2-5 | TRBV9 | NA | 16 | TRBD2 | TGTGCCAGCAGTTCCGGGACTAGCGCCGCGGCAGAGACCCAGTACTTC | CASSSGTSAAAETQYF
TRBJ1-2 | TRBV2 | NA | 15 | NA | TGTGCCAGCAGTGAAGATCAGGGTCGGAACTATGGCTACACCTTC | CASSEDQGRNYGYTF
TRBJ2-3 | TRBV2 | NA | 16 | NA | TGTGCCAGCAGTGGGGCCAGGGAGGTTAGGACAGATACGCAGTATTTT | CASSGAREVRTDTQYF
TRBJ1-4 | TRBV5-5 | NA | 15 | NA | TGTGCCAGCAGCTTGGCCGACACGTTTAATGAAAAACTGTTTTTT | CASSLADTFNEKLFF
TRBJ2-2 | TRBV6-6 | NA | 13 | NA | TGTGCCAGCAGTTACCGGACTGCTGGGGAGCTGTTTTTT | CASSYRTAGELFF
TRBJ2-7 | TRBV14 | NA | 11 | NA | TGTGCCAGCAGCCACGCGTACGAGCAGTACTTC | CASSHAYEQYF
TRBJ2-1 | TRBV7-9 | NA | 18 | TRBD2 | TGTGCCAGCAGCCCCGGTTGGGAGGGGCCGTGGTCCTACAATGAGCAGTTCTTC | CASSPGWEGPWSYNEQFF
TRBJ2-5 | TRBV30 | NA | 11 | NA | TGTGCCTCCGGACAAAGGGAGACCCAGTACTTC | CASGQRETQYF
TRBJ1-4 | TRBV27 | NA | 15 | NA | TGTGCCAGCAGTTTACAGGGGACCGCTAATGAAAAACTGTTTTTT | CASSLQGTANEKLFF